This entry is about one TCR beta chain. Its matching antigen is unknown. V lost 5 bases and J 4 bases, leaving 9 bases between the germline ends. The CDR3 has 13 residues. Germline assignment: CDR1 LNHDA and CDR2 SQIVND (reference sequence). The data belong to a study of OX40 agonist ivuxolimab in advanced cancers. Study information: Six ivuxolimab dose levels, 0.01 to 10 mg/kg, were given intravenously every 2 weeks.

Whole-study results and caveats: The 0.1-3.0 mg/kg partial responders had among the lowest clonal expansion. In a subset of nonresponders, normalized T-cell clonal expansion was also low.

TCRdb keeps only in-frame clones here, not all; method: immunoSEQ multiplex PCR. The sample includes roughly 65,000 clones, about 89% of them seen just once. Exclusion of a patient followed from autoimmune disease history or systemic immunosuppression. This receptor was taken from an adult with an advanced solid tumor such as melanoma, head and neck, liver or kidney cancer. The sequenced sample was CD4+ or CD8+ T cells sorted from blood, obtained in a trial of the OX40 agonist ivuxolimab. The chain has TRBV19 and TRBJ1-5, with a weak D call TRBD1 (6 bases). The CDR3 loop is CASSPDRNQPQHF. As DNA, the CDR3 is TGTGCCAGTAGTCCCGACAGGAATCAGCCCCAGCATTTT.